This T cell receptor beta chain was identified in a study of blood T cell repertoires in COVID-19. From germline, CDR1 is MNHEY and CDR2 SVGAGI. With V trimmed by 5 bases and J by 9 bases, 7 bases remained unmatched. CDR3 length: 13 amino acids. Assay used: immunoSEQ multiplex PCR; TCRdb lists only in-frame clones, some missing. The repertoire includes some 170,000 clones, over 70% of them detected once, and around 2.8% sits in the top ten. The rearrangement joins TRBV6-5 to TRBJ1-5; TRBD1 agrees at 7 bases. The sequencing sample was made of peripheral blood. The receptor's source is a man between 65 and 80 years old with acute or convalescent COVID-19. The CDR3 DNA reads as TGTGCCAGCAGTCGGGACAGCCTTGGGCCCCAGCATTTT. Translation: CASSRDSLGPQHF.